A single sample gave rise to the 20 T cell receptor beta chains below, sequenced in a study of tumor-infiltrating lymphocytes in primary liver carcinoma. From unsorted bulk tissue weighing roughly 19-34 mg, DNA and RNA were co-extracted. The template, roughly 0.45 ug total RNA, yielded TCR beta cDNA made with a constant-region primer. Investigators got TCR beta libraries out of three nested multiplex PCR rounds, done with slightly modified ARM-PCR. It was with TRBV1-TRBV30 forward primers and a C-beta reverse primer that the first two PCR rounds were run, at about 10 cycles each. TCRdb re-called the multiplex PCR reads with MiXCR, one entry per CDR3 protein. The sample has approximately 190,000 distinct CDR3 sequences, just under 85% seen once. The sample taken for sequencing was tumor tissue from primary liver carcinoma. The receptor source for this set is a man between 40 and 49 years old with primary liver carcinoma and hepatitis B virus infection.

A word on this clonotype: It may be a read error: a sequence one base away is much more abundant. The chain joins TRBV25-1 to TRBJ2-2; D gene uncertain. The CDR3 covers 17 residues. V lost 6 bases and J lost 0, with 17 bases in between. In germline, CDR1 is MGHDK, CDR2 SYGVNS. The CDR3 loop is CASRKGNILANTGELFF. The CDR3 DNA sequence: TGTGCCAGCAGGAAAGGAAACATTCTCGCGAACACCGGGGAGCTGTTTTTT.

Regarding this clonotype: At one end the junction does not follow the germline gene, possibly because of a read error. CDR3 DNA: TGTGTCAGCAGTGGCCCCTACAATGAGCAGTTCTTC. Its protein is CVSSGPYNEQFF. V usage is TRBV4-2 and J usage is TRBJ2-1; D is ambiguous. There are 12 residues in the CDR3. The V gene's germline CDR1 is LGHNA and CDR2 YNFKEQ.

The chain couples TRBV2 to TRBJ2-5; tentative D call: TRBD1 (5 bases). From germline, CDR1 is SNHLY and CDR2 FYNNEI. The CDR3 consists of 14 residues. Trimming removed 7 bases at V and 2 bases at J, with 14 bases between. The DNA for the CDR3 is TGTGCCAGCAATGAGAAGACAGTACAAGAGACCCAGTACTTC. Translating gives CASNEKTVQETQYF.

In the case of this clonotype: One end of the junction varies from germline; a read error may be responsible. V gene TRBV11-1 combines with J gene TRBJ2-7; D may be TRBD2 (5 bases). The CDR3 has 17 residues. Germline assignment: CDR1 SGHAT and CDR2 FQDESV (reference sequence). The CDR3 sequence: CASSLGPAGESSYDQYF. Here the CDR3 DNA reads TGTGCCAGCAGTTTAGGTCCGGCGGGTGAAAGCTCCTACGACCAGTACTTC. Using reference TRBV11-1 and TRBJ2-7 for the parts outside the CDR3, the full variable domain is EAEVAQSPRYKITEKSQAVAFWCDPISGHATLYWYRQILGQGPELLVQFQDESVVDDSQLPKDRFSAERLKGVDSTLKIQPAELGDSAMYLCASSLGPAGESSYDQYFGPGTRLTVT.

Worth noting for this clonotype: A much larger clone sits a single nucleotide away, making a read error possible. This chain uses TRBV30 with TRBJ2-7, with D possibly TRBD1 on 6 matching bases. In germline, CDR1 is GTSNPN, CDR2 SVGIG (reference sequence). The CDR3 extends over 13 amino acids. The CDR3 bases are TGTGCCTGGAGTGTAAACAGGGCCCACGAGCACTACTTC. This translates into CAWSVNRAHEHYF.

This clonotype was counted once. An end of the junction does not agree with germline; a read error may underlie this. The chain couples TRBV6-1 to TRBJ2-5; D might be TRBD1 (6 bases). Germline CDR1 reads MNHNS; CDR2 reads SASEGT. This CDR3 is built from 15 residues. The CDR3 here is CASIALGANQENQYF. The CDR3 bases are TGTGCCAGCATAGCGCTGGGGGCGAACCAAGAGAACCAGTACTTC.

In the case of this clonotype: Relative to the germline gene, one junction end is altered; a read error may explain this. The chain has TRBV29-1 and TRBJ1-2; no clear D gene. Germline V gene data show CDR1 as SQVTM and CDR2 as ANQGSEA. The CDR3 consists of 13 residues. The CDR3 reads CSVPRVGDYGYTF. DNA for the CDR3: TGTAGCGTTCCTAGAGTTGGAGACTATGGCTACACCTTC.

Notes on this clonotype: The junction shows a germline mismatch at one end, possibly a read error. The V and J genes are TRBV11-2 and TRBJ2-1, with 12 bases fitting TRBD2. The CDR3 length is 15 residues. Per the germline V gene, CDR1 is SGHAT and CDR2 is FQNNGV. The CDR3 nucleotides read TGTGCAAGCAGCCAGACTAGCGGGAGCAACAATGAACTGTTCTTC. This codes for CASSQTSGSNNELFF.

In its sample, this clonotype was seen once. V usage is TRBV12-3 or TRBV12-4 and J usage is TRBJ1-1, with TRBD1 matching over 7 bases. The ends lost 5 bases at V and 4 bases at J; junction bases unmatched: 4. The CDR3 contains 13 residues. CDR3 nucleotides: TGTGCCAGCAGTATTACAGGGGCCACTGAAGCTTTCTTT. It translates to CASSITGATEAFF.

CDR3 region: CSDGVPTGIQVVNYGYTF. The DNA of the CDR3 is TGCAGCGATGGGGTACCAACAGGAATTCAAGTGGTTAACTATGGCTACACCTTC. This chain uses TRBV29-1 with TRBJ1-2, with D possibly being TRBD1 (5 bases). The V and J ends lost 7 bases and 1 base respectively, with 28 bases between them. The length of the CDR3 is 18 residues. Germline V gene lookup returns CDR1 SQVTM and CDR2 ANQGSEA.

Turning to this clonotype: The CDR3 end shows no conserved phenylalanine or tryptophan, and so a read error is likely. CDR3 DNA: TGTGCCAGCAGTAGCGCCGGGGGCACTCACCCCCAGCATTTA. Protein sequence: CASSSAGGTHPQHL. The V and J genes are TRBV6-6 and TRBJ1-5, with D possibly being TRBD1 (6 bases). Trimming removed 5 bases from V and 10 bases from J, with 18 bases in between. The CDR3 loop spans 14 amino acids. Germline V gene sequence: CDR1 MNHNY, CDR2 SVGAGI (reference sequence).

With regard to this clonotype: This may come from a read error, since a much larger clone is one base off. The chain recombines TRBV5-1 with TRBJ2-1; the match to TRBD1 covers 8 bases. This CDR3 is built from 17 residues. J lost 1 base, V lost 4 bases, and 10 bases had no gene match. Germline V gene data show CDR1 as SGHRS and CDR2 as YFSETQ. CDR3 in DNA: TGCGCCAGCAGCCGATTTACAGGGGGTCATTCCTACAATGAGCAGTTCTTC. It translates to CASSRFTGGHSYNEQFF.

Details on this clonotype: One end of the junction varies from germline; a read error may be responsible. This chain joins TRBV12-3 or TRBV12-4 and TRBJ2-1; D perhaps matches TRBD1 (5 bases). The CDR3 has 13 amino acids. CDR3 sequence: CASSLSGIETQLF. CDR3 DNA: TGTGCCAGCAGTTTGTCAGGGATCGAGACCCAGCTCTTC.

Of note for this clonotype: This CDR3 fails to terminate in the conserved phenylalanine or tryptophan, so it likely reflects a read error. No DNA is shown, since the ends of the CDR3 on it are uncertain; the CDR3 is the one TCRdb lists. This chain connects TRBV29-1 to TRBJ2-2; the table assigns TRBD2, which was not confirmed against the DNA. Germline CDR1 SQVTM, CDR2 ANQGSEA. The CDR3 totals 15 residues, both ends included. The CDR3 loop is CSVGTSAANTGELLI.

As regards this clonotype: Relative to the germline gene, one junction end is altered; a read error may explain this. The rearrangement links TRBV6-6 to TRBJ2-5; D unclear. Germline V gene lookup returns CDR1 MNHNY and CDR2 SVGAGI (reference sequence). This CDR3 contains 12 residues. The CDR3 sequence is CTSSPVAATQYF. Here the CDR3 DNA reads TGTACCAGCAGCCCTGTCGCGGCGACCCAGTACTTC.

This clonotype was seen once. CDR3 amino acids: CTRSRAKARTSSYNEQFF. The CDR3 DNA reads TGCACCCGCAGCCGCGCGAAGGCGAGGACTAGCTCCTACAATGAGCAGTTCTTC. The chain combines TRBV4-1 with TRBJ2-1, with TRBD2 matching 7 bases. The germline V gene has CDR1 MGHRA and CDR2 YSYEKL. The length of the CDR3 is 18 residues.

The chain recombines TRBV11-2 with TRBJ2-7, with D unresolved. This CDR3 has 14 residues. Looked up from germline, CDR1 is SGHAT and CDR2 is FQNNGV. Deletions cut 4 bases from V and 0 bases from J, with 10 bases between. The CDR3 reads CASSYNMDSYEQYF. CDR3 nucleotide sequence: TGTGCCAGCAGCTATAACATGGACTCCTACGAGCAGTACTTC. Combining the CDR3 with reference TRBV11-2 and TRBJ2-7 gives the whole variable domain EAGVAQSPRYKIIEKRQSVAFWCNPISGHATLYWYQQILGQGPKLLIQFQNNGVVDDSQLPKDRFSAERLKGVDSTLKIQPAKLEDSAVYLCASSYNMDSYEQYFGPGTRLTVT.

This clonotype was recorded a few times. The chain combines TRBV29-1 with TRBJ2-5; D remains unclear. Deletions cut 5 bases from V and 8 bases from J, with 15 bases between. CDR3 length: 12 residues. In germline, CDR1 is SQVTM, CDR2 ANQGSEA. CDR3: CSVLTRGDTQYF. CDR3 nucleotides: TGCAGCGTTCTGACACGCGGAGATACCCAGTACTTC.

As regards this clonotype: This may arise from a read error, as a much more abundant clone is one base away. The chain links TRBV5-1 to TRBJ2-5; 11 nucleotides match TRBD2. The CDR3 is 15 amino acids. CDR1 and CDR2 (germline): SGHRS, YFSETQ. V dropped 1 base and J dropped 9; count of bases not matched to a gene: 8. The chain's CDR3 is CASSLIAGGDQAQYF. Written as DNA, the CDR3 is TGCGCCAGCAGCTTGATAGCGGGAGGGGACCAGGCCCAGTACTTC.

On this clonotype itself: A much larger clone sits a single nucleotide away, making a read error possible. J is TRBJ2-5 and V is TRBV28; 7 positions agree with TRBD1. Germline V gives CDR1 MDHEN, CDR2 SYDVKM. CDR3 size: 14 residues. Losses at the gene ends were 8 bases for V and 6 bases for J; bases not matched to a gene: 12. The CDR3 region is CASQGGANPKTQYF. DNA of the CDR3: TGTGCCAGCCAAGGGGGCGCGAATCCAAAGACCCAGTACTTC.